This is a list of T cell receptor beta chains from one sample in a study of T-cell reconstitution after alpha-beta-depleted transplantation in children. TCRdb re-analysed the PCR reads in MiXCR, keeping a single row per CDR3 protein. The table shows about 610,000 distinct CDR3 sequences, with roughly 10% occurring only once. This material consisted of PBMCs from the stem cell graft donor, taken from the stem cell graft. Receptors were obtained from a human donor who donated a stem cell graft to a child with acute myeloid leukemia. The CDR3 runs from the conserved cysteine through the conserved F or W. A D gene is named only where the DNA matches it firmly. Not every row has a clone size; where given, it reads once, few, many or a size class.

TRBV20-1	few	-	TRBJ2-3	CSAASGREDTQYF	TGCAGTGCCGCCAGCGGTAGGGAAGATACGCAGTATTTT
TRBV25-1	few	TRBD2	TRBJ2-2	CASRAGVDTGELFF	TGTGCCTCCCGGGCGGGAGTGGACACCGGGGAGCTGTTTTTT
TRBV7-2	-	-	TRBJ2-7	CASSLVALSYEQYF	TGTGCCAGCAGCTTAGTAGCCCTCTCCTACGAGCAGTACTTC
TRBV7-3	few	-	TRBJ2-2	CASSLFSVRDTGELFF	TGTGCCAGCAGCTTATTCTCGGTTCGAGACACCGGGGAGCTGTTTTTT
TRBV6-1	-	-	TRBJ2-6	CASQGESGANVLTF	TGTGCCAGCCAAGGGGAGTCTGGGGCCAACGTCCTGACTTTC
TRBV12-3/TRBV12-4	many	-	TRBJ2-7	CASSLTRIYEQYF	TGTGCCAGCAGCCTGACTAGAATCTACGAGCAGTACTTC
TRBV7-3	-	-	TRBJ2-1	CASSLTAPGNEQFF	TGTGCCAGCAGCTTAACTGCCCCTGGGAATGAGCAGTTCTTC
TRBV29-1	many	TRBD1	TRBJ1-2	CSVPNWDRVNYGYTF	TGCAGCGTACCAAATTGGGACAGGGTTAACTATGGCTACACCTTC
TRBV20-1	few	TRBD2	TRBJ2-1	CSVTDSGTSVSEQFF	TGCAGTGTTACAGACTCCGGGACTAGCGTCAGTGAGCAGTTCTTC
TRBV12-3/TRBV12-4	many	-	TRBJ2-3	CASNAPWGGRTDTQYF	TGTGCCAGCAATGCACCGTGGGGGGGGCGCACAGATACGCAGTATTTT
TRBV7-2	-	-	TRBJ2-7	CASSETYSYEQYF	TGTGCCAGCAGCGAGACTTACTCCTACGAGCAGTACTTC
TRBV30	-	TRBD2	TRBJ2-7	CAWSVGTGGGYEQYF	TGTGCCTGGAGTGTGGGGACGGGGGGAGGCTACGAGCAGTACTTC